This passage covers 16 T cell receptor beta chains from one sample sequenced in a study of sequential checkpoint blockade in melanoma. Treatment defined: randomized to nivolumab then ipilimumab (arm A) or the reverse (arm B). The repertoire was sequenced with immunoSEQ multiplex PCR; TCRdb's copy has only in-frame clones and lacks some. The data hold more than 25,000 clones, with about 89% observed a single time. The specimen comprised CD8+ T cells sorted from blood (inferred from file names), sampled from a patient given nivolumab and ipilimumab in sequence. The origin of the receptors is a human donor with melanoma.

The chain has TRBV5-4 and TRBJ2-1, with 8 bases fitting TRBD1. The germline gives CDR1 SGHNT, CDR2 YYREEE (reference sequence). The CDR3 length is 13 residues. The trim removed 4 bases at V and 7 bases at J, leaving 4 bases unmatched. Written as DNA, the CDR3 is TGTGCCAGCAGCATGGACAGGGCAAATGAGCAGTTCTTC. Translation gives CASSMDRANEQFF.

This chain joins TRBV27 and TRBJ1-1, with D unclear. The CDR3 is made up of 13 amino acids. In germline, CDR1 is MNHEY, CDR2 SMNVEV (reference sequence). Trimming shortened V by 2 bases and J by 0 bases, and 4 bases separated the two germline ends. The DNA for the CDR3 is TGTGCCAGCAGTTTAAACTTGAACACTGAAGCTTTCTTT. It yields the protein CASSLNLNTEAFF.

The V gene is TRBV23-1, the J gene TRBJ1-4; D may be TRBD1 (6 bases). TRBV23-1 is designated an ORF whose function remains uncertain. V was pared by 3 bases and J by 4 bases, with 30 bases between. The CDR3 is 21 residues long. The CDR3 region is CASSQSHPQGPILEGNEKLFF. The CDR3 DNA follows: TGCGCCAGCAGTCAGTCCCACCCACAGGGACCCATTTTAGAAGGTAATGAAAAACTGTTTTTT.

The genes are TRBV27 and TRBJ1-5; D remains unclear. Trimming pared 5 bases from V and 3 bases from J, leaving 17 bases between. The CDR3 is 16 amino acids. CDR1 is MNHEY, CDR2 SMNVEV, per germline (reference sequence). In nucleotides, the CDR3 is TGTGCCAGCAGTAGTGTCCAGCAGGTTTCCAATCAGCCCCAGCATTTT. It codes for CASSSVQQVSNQPQHF.

The chain uses TRBV11-2 and TRBJ2-1; 10 bases are a match to TRBD2. Germline V gives CDR1 SGHAT, CDR2 FQNNGV. With V trimmed by 1 base and J by 11 bases, 5 bases remained unmatched. The CDR3 has 14 amino acids. The CDR3 nucleotides are TGTGCCAGCAGCTTAGGACGGGGACTAGCGAAGCAGTTCTTC. Translating gives CASSLGRGLAKQFF.

The chain employs TRBV6-4 and TRBJ2-1; 10 bases fit TRBD2. This CDR3 region has 17 residues. Germline lookup yields CDR1 MRHNA and CDR2 SNTAGT. J lost 6 bases, V lost 0 bases, and 8 bases had no gene match. CDR3 residues: CASSDSTGTSAGNEQFF. CDR3 nucleotide sequence: TGTGCCAGCAGTGACTCCACCGGGACTAGCGCTGGCAATGAGCAGTTCTTC.

This chain joins TRBV9 and TRBJ2-7; 9 bases map to TRBD2. Germline-derived CDR1 and CDR2 are SGDLS and YYNGEE. V shed 0 bases and J 3 bases; nucleotides not matched to a gene: 4. The CDR3 runs to 15 residues. The CDR3 region has the DNA TGTGCCAGCAGCGTAGGTAGCGGGAGATTCTACGAGCAGTACTTC. It yields the protein CASSVGSGRFYEQYF.

The rearrangement links TRBV7-9 to TRBJ2-5; TRBD2 might be the D (5 bases). In germline, CDR1 is SEHNR, CDR2 FQNEAQ (reference sequence). The CDR3 length is 15 residues. V gave up 5 bases and J gave up 1 base, with 14 bases separating them. Here the CDR3 DNA reads TGTGCCAGCAGCCCGCCCAATGAGGGCCAAGAGACCCAGTACTTC. Translated, it gives CASSPPNEGQETQYF.

V is TRBV2 and J is TRBJ1-6, with D possibly TRBD1 on 5 matching bases. CDR1 and CDR2 from the germline V gene are SNHLY and FYNNEI. This CDR3 region has 11 residues. V lost 5 bases, J lost 11 bases, and 7 bases lay in between. CDR3 amino acids: CASSTGAPLHF. CDR3 nucleotides: TGTGCCAGCAGTACAGGCGCACCCCTCCACTTT.

This rearrangement joins TRBV2 to TRBJ2-5; the D is unclear. Germline loops: CDR1 SNHLY, CDR2 FYNNEI. The CDR3 spans 12 residues. V was pared by 10 bases and J by 0 bases, with 9 bases between. CDR3 sequence reads: CATSGYQETQYF. For the CDR3, the DNA is TGTGCCACATCCGGGTACCAAGAGACCCAGTACTTC.

J is TRBJ2-1 and V is TRBV18, with 12 bases lining up with TRBD1. CDR3 size: 16 residues. The germline V gene has CDR1 KGHSH and CDR2 LQKENI. Germline trimming cut 5 bases from V and 3 bases from J; bases unmatched to any gene: 5. CDR3 sequence (DNA): TGTGCCAGCTCATCCGGGACAGGGGGCGACTACAATGAGCAGTTCTTC. It translates to CASSSGTGGDYNEQFF.

V and J are TRBV7-9 and TRBJ1-2, with unresolved D. Trimming stripped 5 bases from V and 6 bases from J, with 16 bases between. The CDR3 sequence is 14 residues long. Germline V gives CDR1 SEHNR, CDR2 FQNEAQ (reference sequence). DNA of the CDR3: TGTGCCAGCAGCCGGGTCGGGGATCCCAATGGCTACACCTTC. Its protein product is CASSRVGDPNGYTF.

This clone was counted only a few times. The chain is built from TRBV19 and TRBJ1-5; perhaps TRBD1 as D (6 bases). Trimming took 5 bases from V and 9 from J, leaving 17 bases between them. Germline V gene lookup returns CDR1 LNHDA and CDR2 SQIVND (reference sequence). The CDR3 spans 14 residues. DNA for the CDR3: TGTGCCAGTAGTCCCGGGACACCACTACTGCCCCAGCATTTT. The encoded protein is CASSPGTPLLPQHF. The variable domain in full, completed from reference TRBV19 and TRBJ1-5, reads DGGITQSPKYLFRKEGQNVTLSCEQNLNHDAMYWYRQDPGQGLRLIYYSQIVNDFQKGDIAEGYSVSREKKESFPLTVTSAQKNPTAFYLCASSPGTPLLPQHFGDGTRLSIL.

This clone was found a few times. The chain combines TRBV29-1 with TRBJ2-1; 7 nucleotides agree with TRBD2. The CDR3 extends over 14 amino acids. Germline assignment: CDR1 SQVTM and CDR2 ANQGSEA. The V segment lost 3 bases and the J segment 8 bases; nucleotides outside the gene matches: 10. Here the CDR3 reads CSVERAGEGDEQFF. In nucleotides, the CDR3 is TGCAGCGTTGAGAGGGCGGGAGAGGGCGATGAGCAGTTCTTC.

J is TRBJ1-2 and V is TRBV5-4, with 8 bases aligning to TRBD1. J lost 8 bases, V lost 2 bases, and 5 bases had no gene match. Germline CDR1 and CDR2: SGHNT and YYREEE (reference sequence). The length of the CDR3 is 13 residues. In DNA form, the CDR3 reads TGTGCCAGCAGCTTACAGGGGGACTCGGGCTACACCTTC. Translation: CASSLQGDSGYTF.

V usage is TRBV4-2 and J usage is TRBJ2-3, with 10 bases matching TRBD2. The CDR3 sequence is 17 residues long. V lost 1 base, J lost 3 bases, and 7 bases stayed unmatched. Germline assignment: CDR1 LGHNA and CDR2 YNFKEQ. DNA for the CDR3: TGTGCCAGCAGCCAAGTCGGGTTAGCGGGGGGAACAGATACGCAGTATTTT. Translated, it gives CASSQVGLAGGTDTQYF.